These T cell receptor beta chains were read from a single sample in a study of blood T cell repertoires in COVID-19. TCRdb's copy holds only in-frame clones and misses some; the assay was immunoSEQ multiplex PCR. This sample has 250,000 to 300,000 clones, with around 87% found just once. Sequencing was performed on peripheral blood. These receptors originate from a woman in her fifties or sixties with COVID-19, enrolled during active disease. CDR3s include the opening cysteine and the closing phenylalanine or tryptophan. A D gene is named only where the DNA matches it firmly. The size entry is marked missing in some rows and otherwise reads once, few, many or a size class.

D,V,size,J,DNA,CDR3
TRBD1,TRBV4-3,NA,TRBJ1-2,TGCGCCAGCAGCCAAGCTGGCAGGGGGTTTGGCTACACCTTC,CASSQAGRGFGYTF
TRBD2,TRBV27,NA,TRBJ2-1,TGTGCCAGCAGCCCCGCCCGTGCGGGAGCAACCAATGAGCAGTTCTTC,CASSPARAGATNEQFF
TRBD2,TRBV19,NA,TRBJ2-1,TGTGCCAGTAGTAGAGGAGGGACTAGATCCTACAATGAGCAGTTCTTC,CASSRGGTRSYNEQFF
NA,TRBV7-7,NA,TRBJ2-5,TGTGCCAGCAGCTTAGGGCCTGGCAGGGTGGAGACCCAGTACTTC,CASSLGPGRVETQYF
NA,TRBV28,NA,TRBJ1-6,TGTGCCAGCAGCTCCCACCAGGACAGTCTATTGCCCCTCCACTTT,CASSSHQDSLLPLHF
TRBD2,TRBV4-3,NA,TRBJ2-3,TGCGCCAGCAGCCAAGAAACAGCGGGAGGGCCTGATACGCAGTATTTT,CASSQETAGGPDTQYF
NA,TRBV12-2,NA,TRBJ2-7,TGTGCAAGTCCCCCCAGTGCTAGCCAGTTAAATCACGAGCAGTACTTC,CASPPSASQLNHEQYF
TRBD1,TRBV30,NA,TRBJ1-1,TGTGCCTGGGGACAGGTCCTAGCTTTCTTT,CAWGQVLAFF
NA,TRBV30,NA,TRBJ1-6,TGTGCCTGGAGCGTACATGAAAATTCACCCCTCCACTTT,CAWSVHENSPLHF
TRBD1,TRBV15,few,TRBJ1-5,TGTGCCACCAGCAGAGACAGGGGGCGAAGCAATCAGCCCCAGCATTTT,CATSRDRGRSNQPQHF
NA,TRBV27,NA,TRBJ2-7,TGTGCCAGCAGTTTTGGCAGATCCTACGAGCAGTACTTC,CASSFGRSYEQYF
NA,TRBV30,once,TRBJ2-7,TGTGCCTGGAGTAAGGGGTTTTACGAGCAGTACTTC,CAWSKGFYEQYF
NA,TRBV5-5,NA,TRBJ1-1,TGTGCCAGCAGCTGGGCTAACACTGAAGCTTTCTTT,CASSWANTEAFF
NA,TRBV28,NA,TRBJ1-2,TGTGCCAGCAGTTTACGACAGTTGCGTGGCTACACCTTC,CASSLRQLRGYTF
NA,TRBV5-4,NA,TRBJ1-2,TGTGCCAGCAGCTTGAGGGGTTTTAACTATGGCTACACCTTC,CASSLRGFNYGYTF
TRBD1,TRBV19,NA,TRBJ2-3,TGTGCCAGTAGTACGAACAGGGGTGCGGATACGCAGTATTTT,CASSTNRGADTQYF
TRBD2,TRBV6-4,NA,TRBJ2-3,TGTGCCAGCAGTGCAACTAGCGGGAGTCCAGATACGCAGTATTTT,CASSATSGSPDTQYF
TRBD1,TRBV6-2/TRBV6-3,NA,TRBJ1-2,TGTGCCAGCAGCCGGACAGGGCGCTATGGCTACACCTTC,CASSRTGRYGYTF
NA,TRBV4-2,NA,TRBJ1-2,TGTGCCAGCAGCCCCCGGATGGGGCCTAACTATGGCTACACCTTC,CASSPRMGPNYGYTF
NA,TRBV19,NA,TRBJ2-1,TGTGCCAGTAGTATCGGGTTCTCCTACAATGAGCAGTTCTTC,CASSIGFSYNEQFF
NA,TRBV24-1,NA,TRBJ2-5,TGTGCCACCAGTGATTCCGGGACAAGAAGAGAGACCCAGTACTTC,CATSDSGTRRETQYF
TRBD1,TRBV6-2/TRBV6-3,NA,TRBJ2-5,TGTGCCAGCAGTTACATCGGGACAGGGGGCGTGGAGACCCAGTACTTC,CASSYIGTGGVETQYF
NA,TRBV27,few,TRBJ1-4,TGTGCCAGCAGGAATAAATACGGGCCGCTCGGAGGCGAAAAACTGTTTTTT,CASRNKYGPLGGEKLFF
NA,TRBV28,NA,TRBJ2-1,TGTGCCAGCAGAACGACAGCATACAATGAGCAGTTCTTC,CASRTTAYNEQFF
NA,TRBV30,NA,TRBJ1-2,TGTGCCTGGAGTAGGCAGGCCGGCGGCTACACCTTC,CAWSRQAGGYTF
NA,TRBV19,once,TRBJ1-5,TGTGCCAGTAGTACTCGTGGGGGGGGTCATCAGCCCCAGCATTTT,CASSTRGGGHQPQHF
TRBD2,TRBV5-4,once,TRBJ2-5,TGTGCCAGCAGCCCACGGAGCGGGAGGGCCTTGGAGACCCAGTACTTC,CASSPRSGRALETQYF
TRBD1,TRBV19,NA,TRBJ1-1,TGTGCCAGTAGTAATAGAGGACAGGGAGGTGAAGCTTTCTTT,CASSNRGQGGEAFF
TRBD1,TRBV14,NA,TRBJ2-3,TGTGCCAGCAGCTCCAGACAGGGGGGAGTGATGGGCACAGATACGCAGTATTTT,CASSSRQGGVMGTDTQYF
TRBD2,TRBV25-1,NA,TRBJ2-1,TGTGCCAGCAGTGACCTTTCCGGGACTAGCTACAATGAGCAGTTCTTC,CASSDLSGTSYNEQFF
NA,TRBV2,NA,TRBJ1-1,TGTGCCAGCAGTGATGCGGGTATGTCGAACACTGAAGCTTTCTTT,CASSDAGMSNTEAFF
TRBD1,TRBV5-1,few,TRBJ1-2,TGCGCCAGCAGCTTCGGCAGGGGGGATGGCTACACCTTC,CASSFGRGDGYTF
NA,TRBV4-1,NA,TRBJ1-1,TGCGCCAGCAGCCAACCGGGTACAGGGCTGAACACTGAAGCTTTCTTT,CASSQPGTGLNTEAFF
TRBD1,TRBV3-1/TRBV3-2,NA,TRBJ1-1,TGTGCCAGCAGCCAAGCCCACCGACAGGGGGGGAACACTGAAGCTTTCTTT,CASSQAHRQGGNTEAFF
TRBD1,TRBV6-2/TRBV6-3,NA,TRBJ2-7,TGTGCCAGCAGCCGGGGACAGGACTACGAGCAGTACTTC,CASSRGQDYEQYF
TRBD1,TRBV28,NA,TRBJ1-4,TGTGCCAGCAGTTCACCCGGGACAGGGAGTGAAAAACTGTTTTTT,CASSSPGTGSEKLFF
TRBD1,TRBV6-1,NA,TRBJ1-4,TGTGCCAGCAGTGAGTCGACAGGGGAGAAACTGTTTTTT,CASSESTGEKLFF
TRBD1,TRBV19,once,TRBJ2-5,TGTGCCAGTCGGCCCCCAGGGGGCAAGACCCAGTACTTC,CASRPPGGKTQYF
TRBD2,TRBV15,NA,TRBJ2-5,TGTGCCACCAGCAGAGGCGGGGCGGGAGTCGGGACCCAGTACTTC,CATSRGGAGVGTQYF
NA,TRBV9,NA,TRBJ2-4,TGTGCCAGCAGCCCCCCTTCTCCCATTCAGTACTTC,CASSPPSPIQYF
TRBD2,TRBV4-1,NA,TRBJ2-1,TGCGCCAGCAGCCGGGAAGGGACTAGTCCTTACAATGAGCAGTTCTTC,CASSREGTSPYNEQFF
NA,TRBV2,NA,TRBJ1-5,TGTGCCAGCAGTCCGCGCGGAACCAGCAATCAGCCCCAGCATTTT,CASSPRGTSNQPQHF